Described below is a single TCR beta chain sequence and its context. The target antigen is unknown. Each TCR cDNA molecule carried a unique molecular identifier. TCRdb reprocessed the 5' RACE reads via MiXCR and lists one record per CDR3 protein. This sample carries over 2,500 distinct CDR3 sequences, 40% to 50% of them seen once, and the ten largest clones take roughly 76%. These data belong to a study of spatial heterogeneity in lung cancer. For the study at large: Across the raw uncorrected reads, a unique TCR and UMI combination was observed, on average, more than ten times.

The time point here: sample taken at primary tumor resection. The authors sequenced whole RNA from tumor, nontumor lung or frozen PBMC without sorting. Samples came from about 72 TRACERx patients with untreated early-stage lung cancer. Broader study findings: Ubiquitous expanded tumor TCRs showed up in blood more at resection than follow-up.

This TCR was recovered from a male donor with early-stage non-small cell lung cancer. Material: PBMCs, obtained at surgery.

Here the CDR3 reads CASSQGGGTVTEAFF. The CDR3 DNA sequence: TGTGCCAGCAGCCAAGGCGGGGGGACAGTAACTGAAGCTTTCTTT. The rearrangement joins TRBV3-1 to TRBJ1-1; TRBD1 aligns across 7 bases. Unmatched junction bases numbered 7, after V lost 1 base and J lost 5 bases. Germline values: CDR1 LGHDT, CDR2 YNNKEL (reference sequence). The CDR3 has 15 residues.